This T cell receptor beta chain was documented in a study of blood T cell repertoires in COVID-19. About the research overall: Researchers got acute and convalescent COVID-19 samples from the United States, Italy and Spain. From T cells, B-cell-depleted T cells, or PBMCs came the material, which was cDNA or gDNA.

Some clones are missing from TCRdb's copy, which holds only in-frame ones; the method was immunoSEQ multiplex PCR. The sample has 75,000 to 100,000 clones, about 81% seen once. Germline CDR1 reads MGHRA; CDR2 reads YSYEKL. CDR3 length equals 17 residues. Trimming at V came to 3 bases and at J to 10 bases, leaving 13 bases not matched to a gene. Sequencing input: peripheral blood. The clonotype comes from a man between 65 and 79 years old with acute or convalescent COVID-19. The rearrangement uses TRBV4-1 and TRBJ1-6; 9 positions match TRBD1. CDR3 coding DNA: TGCGCCAGCAGCCAGGATTACAACAGGGGGCGAGGATCACCCCTCCACTTT. It yields the protein CASSQDYNRGRGSPLHF.